This entry is about one TCR beta chain. Antigen: not known. The method was immunoSEQ multiplex PCR; TCRdb's version includes in-frame clones alone and lacks a portion of them. This table holds over a million clones, approximately 80% found once. These data are taken from a study of shared clonotypes between healthy human individuals. About the research overall: The study drew on two women and a few men aged 18 to 49 as donors.

Points from the study as a whole: The authors expected sequencing depth to affect clonotype sharing among donors.

The CDR3 length is 16 residues. The V gene's germline CDR1 is SGHTA and CDR2 FQGNSA. Trimming took off 6 bases at V and 7 bases at J, with 21 bases between the two ends. The source material was memory CD4+ T cells from PBMCs. Subset described: CD45RA-negative fraction. The origin of this receptor is a man between 18 and 29 years old in good health. Some clones in this sample may be carry-over from other donors' samples. V is TRBV7-2 and J is TRBJ1-4, with D perhaps TRBD1 (6 bases). The CDR3 protein is CASRPPTTGFGEKLFF. For the CDR3, the DNA is TGTGCCAGCAGACCGCCCACCACAGGGTTCGGTGAAAAACTGTTTTTT.